The T cell receptor (beta chain) under discussion was sequenced for a study of beta chain features in type 1 diabetes. Points from the study as a whole: TCRB CDR3s from Type 1 diabetes patients were moderately but significantly shorter in all four CD4+ subsets.

The whole isolated RNA underwent reverse transcription, so sequencing captured expressed TCRB transcripts. Here immunoSEQ multiplex PCR was the method, and the copy in TCRdb shows in-frame clones only, minus some. The profile shows 25,000 to 30,000 clones, 65% of them singletons. Remarks on this clone: Its cognate antigen is unknown.

V dropped 2 bases and J dropped 5; count of bases not matched to a gene: 9. The CDR3 runs 16 residues. Germline V gene sequence: CDR1 ENHRY, CDR2 SYGVKD. The sequence came from a woman in her 30s with type 1 diabetes. The sample comprised Tregs from blood. This chain joins TRBV10-3 and TRBJ2-7; 10 bases fit TRBD2. CDR3 residues: CAISERSSGRGDEQYF. The CDR3 DNA is TGTGCCATCAGTGAGAGGTCTAGCGGGAGAGGGGACGAGCAGTACTTC.